This T cell receptor (beta chain) was sequenced during a study of tumor and adjacent non-tumor tissue in lung cancer. The library came from three nested PCR rounds adapted from ARM-PCR protocols. TCRdb independently ran MiXCR on the multiplex PCR reads; one entry per CDR3 protein. Of 81,000 or so distinct CDR3 sequences listed, approximately 80% are singletons. Germline loops: CDR1 SGHNT, CDR2 YENEEA. The length of the CDR3 is 15 residues. No cell sorting was done before RNA was extracted from the tissue. More than 3 cm separated this lung sample from the edge of the tumor. The source material was distant non-tumor lung tissue. The sequence came from a man aged 60 to 75 with non-small cell lung cancer. This chain joins TRBV11-3 and TRBJ2-7; D possibly corresponds to TRBD2 (5 bases). The CDR3 sequence is CVMSYRTGLTYEQYF. The CDR3 coding sequence is TGTGTCATGAGCTATCGGACTGGATTAACCTACGAGCAGTACTTC.